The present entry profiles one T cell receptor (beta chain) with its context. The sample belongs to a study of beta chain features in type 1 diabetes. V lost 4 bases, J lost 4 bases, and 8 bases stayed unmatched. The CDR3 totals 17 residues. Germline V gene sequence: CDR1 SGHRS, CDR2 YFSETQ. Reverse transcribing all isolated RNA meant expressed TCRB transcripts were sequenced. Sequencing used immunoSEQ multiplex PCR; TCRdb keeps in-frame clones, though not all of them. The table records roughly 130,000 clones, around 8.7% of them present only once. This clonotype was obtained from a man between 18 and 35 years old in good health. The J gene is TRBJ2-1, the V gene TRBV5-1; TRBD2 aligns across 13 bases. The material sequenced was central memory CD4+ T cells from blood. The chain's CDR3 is CASSTGLAGVRYNEQFF. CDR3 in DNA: TGCGCCAGCAGCACCGGACTAGCGGGGGTTAGATACAATGAGCAGTTCTTC.